This TCR beta chain derives from a study of graft-versus-host responses after intestinal transplantation. Study information: Recipients received multivisceral, liver-intestinal, or isolated intestinal transplants. Recipients were all induced with anti-thymocyte globulin, then given tacrolimus and steroids for approximately 3 years.

Study results and limitations: GvH clones appeared in recipient marrow, some first in ileum or blood.

This CDR3 is built from 15 residues. V was clipped by 6 bases and J by 4 bases; unmatched bases: 8. From germline, CDR1 is MNHEY and CDR2 SVGAGI. A remark on this clone: Its target is not known.

The method was immunoSEQ multiplex PCR; TCRdb's version includes in-frame clones alone and lacks a portion of them. Here the sample spans 130,000 or so clones, around 90% being singletons. This chain uses TRBV6-5 with TRBJ1-5; 8 bases match TRBD1. The material sequenced was unstimulated CD4+ T cells sorted from spleen or lymph node cells, taken before intestinal transplant. The sequence came from a human donor who received an intestinal transplant. Here the CDR3 DNA reads TGTGCCAGCAGGCCCCAACAGGGGGTGAATCAGCCCCAGCATTTT. As protein: CASRPQQGVNQPQHF.